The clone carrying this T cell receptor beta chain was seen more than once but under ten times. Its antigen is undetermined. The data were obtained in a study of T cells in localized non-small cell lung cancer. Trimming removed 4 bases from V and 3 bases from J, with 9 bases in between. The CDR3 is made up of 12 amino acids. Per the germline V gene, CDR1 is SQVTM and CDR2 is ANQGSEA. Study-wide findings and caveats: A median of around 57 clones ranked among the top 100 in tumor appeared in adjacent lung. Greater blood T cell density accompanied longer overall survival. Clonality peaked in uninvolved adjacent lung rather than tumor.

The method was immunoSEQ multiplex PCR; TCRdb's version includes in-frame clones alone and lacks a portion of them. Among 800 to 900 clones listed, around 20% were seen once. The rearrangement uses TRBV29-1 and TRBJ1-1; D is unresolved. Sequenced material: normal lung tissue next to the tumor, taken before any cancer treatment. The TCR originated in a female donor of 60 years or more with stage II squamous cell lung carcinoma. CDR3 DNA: TGCAGCGTTGGGGGTGGAGACACTGAAGCTTTCTTT. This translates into CSVGGGDTEAFF. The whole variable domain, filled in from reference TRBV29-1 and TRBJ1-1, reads SAVISQKPSRDICQRGTSLTIQCQVDSQVTMMFWYRQQPGQSLTLIATANQGSEATYESGFVIDKFPISRPNLTFSTLTVSNMSPEDSSIYLCSVGGGDTEAFFGQGTRLTVV.